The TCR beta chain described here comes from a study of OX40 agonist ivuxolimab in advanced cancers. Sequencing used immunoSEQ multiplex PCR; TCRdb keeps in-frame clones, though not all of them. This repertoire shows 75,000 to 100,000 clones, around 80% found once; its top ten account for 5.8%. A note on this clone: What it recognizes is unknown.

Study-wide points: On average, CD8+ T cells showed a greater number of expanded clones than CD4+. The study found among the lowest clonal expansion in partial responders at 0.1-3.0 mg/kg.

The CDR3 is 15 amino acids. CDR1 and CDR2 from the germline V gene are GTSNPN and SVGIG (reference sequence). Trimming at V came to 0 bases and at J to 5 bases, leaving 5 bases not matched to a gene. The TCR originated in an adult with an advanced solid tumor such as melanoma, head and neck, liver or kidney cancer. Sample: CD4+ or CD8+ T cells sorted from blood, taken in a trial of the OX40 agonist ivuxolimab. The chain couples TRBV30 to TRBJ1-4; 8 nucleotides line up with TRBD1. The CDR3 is CAWSVHPGGNEKLFF. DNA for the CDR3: TGTGCCTGGAGTGTACATCCAGGGGGCAATGAAAAACTGTTTTTT.